This is a list of T cell receptor beta chains from one sample in a study of T cell responses to AZD1222 COVID-19 vaccine. Sequencing used immunoSEQ multiplex PCR; TCRdb keeps in-frame clones, though not all of them. The sample lists some 67,000 clones; under 90% were seen once. The specimen was peripheral blood, collected 28 days after the second AZD1222 dose. The origin of the receptors is an adult who received the AZD1222 COVID-19 vaccine. Each CDR3 is given with its conserved first and last residue. D genes are given only for firm matches. Rows may omit the clone size; those that give it use once, few, many or a size class.

clone_size d_call j_call v_call cdr3_nt cdr3_aa
. TRBD2 TRBJ2-1 TRBV6-4 TGTGCCAGCAGTGACTCAGGTCTAGCGGTTTCCGAGCAGTTCTTC CASSDSGLAVSEQFF
. TRBD2 TRBJ2-5 TRBV19 TGTGCCAGTAGTCCCATGGCGGGGGACCAAGAGACCCAGTACTTC CASSPMAGDQETQYF
. . TRBJ1-3 TRBV5-1 TGCGCCAGCAGCCTAACCCCACAGGGACCCACTGGAAACACCATATATTTT CASSLTPQGPTGNTIYF
. . TRBJ2-1 TRBV3-1/TRBV3-2 TGTGCCAGCAGCCAAGTTGGACGGTACAATGAGCAGTTCTTC CASSQVGRYNEQFF
. TRBD1 TRBJ1-2 TRBV12-3/TRBV12-4 TGTGCCAGCAGTCGACAGGGAAGCTATGGCTACACCTTC CASSRQGSYGYTF
once TRBD1 TRBJ1-1 TRBV5-5 TGTGCCAGCAGCCCGACAGGGAGCCACACTGAAGCTTTCTTT CASSPTGSHTEAFF
. TRBD2 TRBJ2-1 TRBV3-1/TRBV3-2 TGTGCCAGCAGCCAAGCGGTGCCTAGCGGGGGCCCAAACAATGAGCAGTTCTTC CASSQAVPSGGPNNEQFF
. TRBD1 TRBJ1-1 TRBV27 TGTGCCAGCAGTTTATCGTGGCAGGGGGCTTATAGGTCTGAAGCTTTCTTT CASSLSWQGAYRSEAFF
once TRBD1 TRBJ1-2 TRBV5-1 TGCGCCAGCAGCTCGGAGGGGGCCCGGATAGGTGGCTACACCTTC CASSSEGARIGGYTF
. . TRBJ1-1 TRBV7-6 TGTGCCAGCAGCCAAGCGGCCAGGTCTACTTACACTGAAGCTTTCTTT CASSQAARSTYTEAFF